Detailed here is one T cell receptor (beta chain). What it recognizes is unknown. In the PCR, 60 Vbeta and 13 Jbeta primers were used. This table comes from immunoSEQ multiplex PCR, and its TCRdb copy is limited to in-frame clones, with some not included. Here the sample spans approximately 160,000 clones, 50% to 75% being singletons. The data originate from a study of cytomegalovirus exposure and HLA in healthy donors. On the study more broadly: From donors who were HLA-typed, an early data release held approximately 84 million unique TCRs. General study findings and limits: As confirmed in vitro, three CMV-associated chains were specific for CMV antigens. The productive fraction for most TCR beta V segments was about 90% or about 30% in an earlier analysis. Later genetic work tied a missense DCLRE1C variant to beta-chain V and J trimming.

There are 11 residues in the CDR3. Germline-derived CDR1 and CDR2 are SQVTM and ANQGSEA. V lost 2 bases and J lost 5, with 6 bases in between. The chain recombines TRBV29-1 with TRBJ2-5; D unresolved. The source of this sequence is a young woman in good health and CMV-seropositive. The sample taken for sequencing was PBMCs. The CDR3 reads CSVESFETQYF. The CDR3 DNA reads as TGCAGCGTTGAATCCTTCGAGACCCAGTACTTC. The complete variable domain, with remaining parts taken from reference TRBV29-1 and TRBJ2-5, reads SAVISQKPSRDICQRGTSLTIQCQVDSQVTMMFWYRQQPGQSLTLIATANQGSEATYESGFVIDKFPISRPNLTFSTLTVSNMSPEDSSIYLCSVESFETQYFGPGTRLLVL.